This T cell receptor beta chain appears in the sequencing data of a study of regulatory T cells in long-lasting Graves disease. Looked up from germline, CDR1 is SEHNR and CDR2 is FQNEAQ (reference sequence). The CDR3 runs to 15 residues. With 1 base clipped from V and 6 bases from J, the junction kept 5 bases outside the gene matches. Specified time point: newly diagnosed GD, antithyroid drugs for less than 3 months. The TCR library used RNA extracted from PBMCs. This clonotype was recorded many times. TCR beta libraries were built with iRepertoire HTBI primers and Arm-PCR of CDR3 regions. One entry per CDR3 protein results from TCRdb running MiXCR on the multiplex PCR reads. The data contain about 620,000 distinct CDR3 sequences, 15% to 20% of them singletons. The same data also went into a second study, on T cells in Graves' hyperthyroidism and ophthalmopathy. From that study: Exclusion followed for patients with uncontrolled infection, other autoimmune disease, pregnancy or lactation. TCR CDR3 regions were first amplified by RT-PCR with HTBI primers. The blood repertoire included most of the expanded thyroid clonotypes above 0.001.

The origin of this receptor is a woman aged 30 to 39 with Graves disease. The chain has TRBV7-9 and TRBJ2-1; the match to TRBD2 covers 8 bases. Sequencing was performed on peripheral blood mononuclear cells (PBMCs), taken at new diagnosis, from a patient treated with antithyroid drugs. The CDR3 loop reads CASSLVQLAGNEQFF. In DNA form, the CDR3 reads TGTGCCAGCAGCTTAGTTCAGCTAGCGGGCAATGAGCAGTTCTTC.